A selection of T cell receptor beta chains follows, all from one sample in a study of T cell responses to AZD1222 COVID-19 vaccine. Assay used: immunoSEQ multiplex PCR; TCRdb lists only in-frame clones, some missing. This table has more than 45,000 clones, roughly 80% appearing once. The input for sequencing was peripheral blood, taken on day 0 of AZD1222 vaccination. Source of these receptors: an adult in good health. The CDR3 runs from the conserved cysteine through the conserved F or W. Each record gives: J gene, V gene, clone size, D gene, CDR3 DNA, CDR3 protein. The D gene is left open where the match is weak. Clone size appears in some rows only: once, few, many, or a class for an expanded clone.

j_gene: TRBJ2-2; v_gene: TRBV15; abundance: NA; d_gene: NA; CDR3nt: TGTGCCACCAGCAGAGATCTCGGGGGGAACACCGGGGAGCTGTTTTTT; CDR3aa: CATSRDLGGNTGELFF
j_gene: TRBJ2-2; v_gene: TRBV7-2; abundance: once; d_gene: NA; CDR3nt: TGTGCCAGCAGCTTAGAACAGCTAATGAACACCGGGGAGCTGTTTTTT; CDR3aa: CASSLEQLMNTGELFF
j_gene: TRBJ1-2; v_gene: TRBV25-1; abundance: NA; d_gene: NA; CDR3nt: TGTGCCAGCAGTGAATATGGAGGGTATGGCTACACCTTC; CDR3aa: CASSEYGGYGYTF
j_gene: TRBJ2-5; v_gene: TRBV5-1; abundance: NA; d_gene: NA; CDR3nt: TGCGCCAGCAGCTCTACGGGAGAGACCCAGTACTTC; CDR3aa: CASSSTGETQYF
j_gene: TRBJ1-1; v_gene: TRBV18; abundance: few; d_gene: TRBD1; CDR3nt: TGTGCCAGCTCACCGCCGGGACAGCACACTGAAGCTTTCTTT; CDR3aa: CASSPPGQHTEAFF
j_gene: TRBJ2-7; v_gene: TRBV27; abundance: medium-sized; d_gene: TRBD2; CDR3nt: TGTGCCAGCAGTTTATCGGCACTAGCGGCTTCCTACGAGCAGTACTTC; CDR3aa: CASSLSALAASYEQYF
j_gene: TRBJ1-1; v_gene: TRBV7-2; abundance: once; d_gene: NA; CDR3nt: TGTGCCAGCAGCTTAGCGCGCTGGGATGGGAACACTGAAGCTTTCTTT; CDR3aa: CASSLARWDGNTEAFF
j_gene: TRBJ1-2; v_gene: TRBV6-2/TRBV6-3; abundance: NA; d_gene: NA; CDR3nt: TGTGCCAGCAGTTACCCCGATTCTATTGGCTACACCTTC; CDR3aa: CASSYPDSIGYTF
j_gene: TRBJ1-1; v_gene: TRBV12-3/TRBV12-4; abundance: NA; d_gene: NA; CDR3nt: TGTGCCAGCTCTAGGGGAATGAACACTGAAGCTTTCTTT; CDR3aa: CASSRGMNTEAFF
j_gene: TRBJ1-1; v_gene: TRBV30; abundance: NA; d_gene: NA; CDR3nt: TGTGCCACCCGTCGCCGTGTTGGGGGGGACACTGAAGCTTTCTTT; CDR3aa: CATRRRVGGDTEAFF
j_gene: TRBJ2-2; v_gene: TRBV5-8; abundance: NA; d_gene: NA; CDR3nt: TGTGCCAGCAGCTTGGGGGAGCAAACCGGGGAGCTGTTTTTT; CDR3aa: CASSLGEQTGELFF
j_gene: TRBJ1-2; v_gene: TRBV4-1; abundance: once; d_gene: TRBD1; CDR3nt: TGCGCCAGCAGCCATCCTACCGGGACAGGGAAGTTGTATGGCTACACCTTC; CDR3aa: CASSHPTGTGKLYGYTF
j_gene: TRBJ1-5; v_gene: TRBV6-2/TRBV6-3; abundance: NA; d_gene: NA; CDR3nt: TGTGCCAGCAGTTACTCGATTGGGGGGAATCAGCCCCAGCATTTT; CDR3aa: CASSYSIGGNQPQHF
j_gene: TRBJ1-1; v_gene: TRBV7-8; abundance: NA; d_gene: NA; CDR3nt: TGTGCCAGCAGCTGGGGCAGGGCTGAAGCTTTCTTT; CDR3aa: CASSWGRAEAFF
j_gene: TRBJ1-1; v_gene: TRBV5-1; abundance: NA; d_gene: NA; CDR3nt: TGCGCCAGCAGCTTGGACGTATTCGACACTGAAGCTTTCTTT; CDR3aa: CASSLDVFDTEAFF
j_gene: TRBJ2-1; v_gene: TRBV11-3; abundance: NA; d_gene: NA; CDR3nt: TGTGCCAGCAGCCCCTGGGCTAGGTCGCACAACGGTAATGAGCAGTTCTTC; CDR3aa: CASSPWARSHNGNEQFF
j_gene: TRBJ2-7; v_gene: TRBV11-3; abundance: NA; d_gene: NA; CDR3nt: TGTGCCAGCAGCTTAGATTCGGATCGGTACACCTCCTACGAGCAGTACTTC; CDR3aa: CASSLDSDRYTSYEQYF
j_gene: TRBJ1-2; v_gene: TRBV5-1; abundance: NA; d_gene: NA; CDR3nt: TGCGCCAGCAGTCAGGACACAAATAACTATGGCTACACCTTC; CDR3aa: CASSQDTNNYGYTF